What follows describes a single TCR beta chain. Its antigen is unidentified. The data stem from a study of T cell repertoires in cytomegalovirus infection. Study overall: Recently identified HLA-C-restricted and well-studied HLA-B-restricted CMV epitopes were used. CMV infection together with matching HLA type was indicated by public TCR beta signatures.

Each CDR3 protein is one row after TCRdb ran MiXCR on the reads. The table has approximately 470,000 distinct CDR3 sequences, under 45% seen once; the top ten hold approximately 40%. The TCR was taken from a human donor in good health (CMV status not recorded). Some clones in this sample may be carry-over from other donors' samples. Sequencing used cultured PBMCs, obtained from culture after CMV antigen stimulation.

The CDR3 nucleotides are TGTGCCAGCAGTCCCCAACAGGGAACTTATGGCTACACCTTC. Its protein product is CASSPQQGTYGYTF. V and J are TRBV6-2 or TRBV6-3 and TRBJ1-2, with a weak D call TRBD1 (6 bases). Trimming pared 5 bases from V and 5 bases from J, leaving 15 bases between. The CDR3 extends over 14 amino acids. The germline V gene has CDR1 MNHEY and CDR2 SVGEGT.